This T cell receptor beta chain comes out of a study of cytomegalovirus exposure and HLA in healthy donors. Study-level points and caveats: It has been reported that TCR beta sequences accurately predicted the HLA-A and HLA-B alleles of most subjects. High sensitivity and specificity were reportedly achieved when the classifier diagnosed cytomegalovirus status. The majority of TCR sequences were rare, yet some public TCRs appeared in many donors. Later work associated fewer than 20,000 TCR beta sequences with HLA alleles at 0.05 false discovery rate.

Use of 60 Vbeta and 13 Jbeta primers characterized the PCR. Sequenced by immunoSEQ multiplex PCR; TCRdb stores in-frame clones only, minus some. The sample holds nearly 200,000 clones, approximately 85% seen once. The CDR3 sequence is 14 residues long. CDR1 is ENHRY, CDR2 SYGVKD, per germline. V shed 3 bases and J 7 bases; nucleotides not matched to a gene: 3. Of note for this clone: Its specificity is not known.

The clonotype originates from a woman in her forties or fifties in good health and CMV-seropositive. The chain recombines TRBV10-3 with TRBJ1-6, with 7 nucleotides matching TRBD1. The specimen was PBMCs. CDR3 residues: CAISDRTGNSPLHF. The CDR3 DNA reads as TGTGCCATCAGTGATCGGACAGGCAATTCACCCCTCCACTTT.